The sequence of this T cell receptor beta chain was determined in a study of OX40 agonist ivuxolimab in advanced cancers. Overall study context: Of the participants, over 30% had some prior anti-PD-1, anti-PD-L1 or anti-CTLA-4 therapy, which was allowed.

Here immunoSEQ multiplex PCR was the method, and the copy in TCRdb shows in-frame clones only, minus some. The sample lists roughly 76,000 clones; 85% to 95% were seen once. V was shortened by 2 bases and J by 3 bases, with 11 bases between the two germline ends. CDR3 length equals 15 residues. CDR1 and CDR2 from the germline V gene are ENHRY and SYGVKD. Autoimmune disease history or systemic immunosuppression barred patients. Blood sampling was done at baseline, cycle 4 day 1, and cycle 7 day 1. This material consisted of CD4+ or CD8+ T cells sorted from blood, taken in a trial of the OX40 agonist ivuxolimab. This receptor was obtained from an adult with an advanced solid tumor such as melanoma, head and neck, liver or kidney cancer. The chain employs TRBV10-3 and TRBJ2-4; D possibly corresponds to TRBD1 (6 bases). CDR3 sequence (DNA): TGTGCCATCAGTGAGCCGGCAGGGGTCAAAAACATTCAGTACTTC. The encoded protein is CAISEPAGVKNIQYF.